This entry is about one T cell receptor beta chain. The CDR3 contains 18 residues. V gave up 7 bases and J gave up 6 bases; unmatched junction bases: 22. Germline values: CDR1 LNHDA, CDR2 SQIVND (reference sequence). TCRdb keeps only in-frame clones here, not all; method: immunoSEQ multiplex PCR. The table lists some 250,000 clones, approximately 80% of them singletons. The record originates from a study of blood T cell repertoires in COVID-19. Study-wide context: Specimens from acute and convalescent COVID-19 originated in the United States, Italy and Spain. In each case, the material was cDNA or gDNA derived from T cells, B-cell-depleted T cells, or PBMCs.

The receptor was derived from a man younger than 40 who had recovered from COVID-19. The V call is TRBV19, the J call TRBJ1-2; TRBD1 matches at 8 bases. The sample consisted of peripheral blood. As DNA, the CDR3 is TGTGCCAGTACCCCAATGGGTCGACAGGGGCGGGCTCGGAATGGCTACACCTTC. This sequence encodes CASTPMGRQGRARNGYTF.